What follows is one TCR beta chain and its context. This sample includes further DNA sequences coding for the same CDR3. The source of the sample is a study of cytomegalovirus exposure and HLA in healthy donors. 60 Vbeta and 13 Jbeta primers were used in PCR. Clones were read by immunoSEQ multiplex PCR, and TCRdb kept only the in-frame ones, dropping some. Among under 300,000 clones, 80% to 90% were seen once, and the ten largest hold 3.5% to 4%. The length of the CDR3 is 15 residues. Germline CDR1 reads LGHNA; CDR2 reads YNFKEQ. V lost 1 base and J 0 bases, leaving 10 bases between the germline ends. This clonotype originated in a man aged 35 to 55 in good health and CMV-seropositive. This sequence joins TRBV4-2 and TRBJ2-7; D is undetermined. Sample: PBMCs. The CDR3 is CASSQVGRSSYEQYF. CDR3 sequence (DNA): TGTGCCAGCAGCCAAGTAGGTAGGAGCTCCTACGAGCAGTACTTC.